The T cell receptor beta chain described here comes from a study of PD-1 blockade in classical Hodgkin lymphoma. For this clone: Antigen specificity is unknown.

This CDR3 region has 17 residues. CDR1 and CDR2 (germline): ENHRY, SYGVKD. V was pared by 4 bases and J by 7 bases, with 12 bases of the junction left unmatched. Findings of the study overall: Baseline diversity resembling that of newly diagnosed patients was seen in complete responders.

Measured with immunoSEQ multiplex PCR; TCRdb has only the in-frame clones, and not every one. The sample lists nearly 55,000 clones, 81% occurring once. No patient escaped relapse after autologous stem cell transplantation, and brentuximab vedotin exposure varied. The chain combines TRBV10-3 with TRBJ1-3; TRBD1 matches 11 bases. The receptor was isolated from a human donor with classical Hodgkin lymphoma. The specimen was peripheral blood mononuclear cells (PBMCs), collected at baseline. This CDR3 reads CAISGSRRTGGKNTIYF. The CDR3 nucleotides are TGTGCCATCAGTGGGTCTCGGCGGACAGGGGGCAAGAACACCATATATTTT.